The TCR beta chain under discussion was sequenced for a study of T cell responses to AZD1222 COVID-19 vaccine. Study results and caveats: Spike-specific TCR breadth and depth both grew after two AZD1222 doses.

V lost 6 bases to trimming and J lost 2 bases; unmatched junction nucleotides: 1. CDR1 SNHLY and CDR2 FYNNEI come from the germline V gene. The CDR3 length is 14 residues. Repertoires were generated with immunoSEQ multiplex PCR, while TCRdb's copy carries only in-frame clones and drops some. The sample has some 110,000 clones, 70% to 90% seen once; the top ten hold 3.9%. With regard to this clone: The antigen is unknown.

The rearrangement links TRBV2 to TRBJ2-1; 10 bases fit TRBD1. This sample comprised peripheral blood, obtained on day 0 of MenACWY control vaccination. The TCR comes from an adult in good health. CDR3: CASSGQGAYNEQFF. In DNA, the CDR3 is TGTGCCAGCAGCGGACAGGGGGCCTACAATGAGCAGTTCTTC. Looking up the rest from reference TRBV2 and TRBJ2-1 gives the full variable domain: EPEVTQTPSHQVTQMGQEVILRCVPISNHLYFYWYRQILGQKVEFLVSFYNNEISEKSEIFDDQFSVERPDGSNFTLKIRSTKLEDSAMYFCASSGQGAYNEQFFGPGTRLTVL.